The 20 T cell receptor beta chains below come from one sample, sequenced in a study of T cell responses to AZD1222 COVID-19 vaccine. Generated by immunoSEQ multiplex PCR, the TCRdb table keeps only in-frame clones and is missing some. In the table there are 70,000 to 90,000 clones, approximately 91% of which are singletons. Sequencing was performed on peripheral blood, taken on day 0 of AZD1222 vaccination. The receptors originated from an adult in good health.

This clone occurred once. The genes are TRBV9 and TRBJ2-7, with 8 bases that match TRBD2. Per the germline V gene, CDR1 is SGDLS and CDR2 is YYNGEE. The ends lost 1 base at V and 5 bases at J; junction bases unmatched: 5. This CDR3 spans 14 amino acids. DNA of the CDR3: TGTGCCAGCAGCGTACGGGGACTAGTGGACGAGCAGTACTTC. Protein sequence: CASSVRGLVDEQYF.

This clone is deemed medium-sized. This chain joins TRBV6-6 and TRBJ1-2; TRBD1 might be the D (5 bases). CDR3 length: 13 amino acids. Trimming removed 2 bases at V and 4 bases at J, with 8 bases between. The germline V gene encodes CDR1 MNHNY and CDR2 SVGAGI (reference sequence). The CDR3 spells CASSYVGTYGYTF. Written as DNA, the CDR3 is TGTGCCAGCAGTTACGTAGGGACCTATGGCTACACCTTC.

The chain uses TRBV6-1 and TRBJ1-5; D unclear. This CDR3 spans 12 amino acids. CDR1 and CDR2 (germline): MNHNS, SASEGT. V gave up 6 bases and J gave up 1 base, with 4 bases separating them. The CDR3 nucleotides read TGTGCCAGCAGATTCAGCAATCAGCCCCAGCATTTT. Its translation is CASRFSNQPQHF.

The chain combines TRBV15 with TRBJ2-5, with D maybe TRBD2 (6 bases). This CDR3 has 15 amino acids. CDR1 and CDR2 from the germline V gene are LNHNV and YYDKDF (reference sequence). V lost 5 bases, J lost 3 bases, and 16 bases lay in between. The CDR3 loop reads CATSAAGTLKETQYF. The CDR3 DNA reads TGTGCCACCAGCGCGGCCGGGACTCTCAAAGAGACCCAGTACTTC.

Only a few counts were recorded for this clone. For the CDR3, the DNA is TGTGCCAGAAGCTTGTTCCACGAGCAGTACTTC. It translates to CARSLFHEQYF. The chain is built from TRBV5-3 and TRBJ2-7; no definite D call. TRBV5-3 counts as an open reading frame of uncertain function. Trimming cost V 1 base and J 5 bases, with 4 bases left between them. This CDR3 region has 11 residues.

The chain combines TRBV5-5 with TRBJ2-7; 8 bases agree with TRBD1. Germline V gives CDR1 SGHKS, CDR2 YYEKEE (reference sequence). This CDR3 is 15 amino acids long. Unmatched junction bases numbered 7, after V lost 4 bases and J lost 1 base. The CDR3 nucleotides are TGTGCCAGCAGCGTTCAGGGGGCCTCATCCTACGAGCAGTACTTC. Its translation: CASSVQGASSYEQYF.

The V gene is TRBV19, the J gene TRBJ1-2; D is unclear. The CDR3 is made up of 12 amino acids. The V end lost 0 bases, the J end lost 6 bases, and 5 bases lay between the germline ends. Looked up from germline, CDR1 is LNHDA and CDR2 is SQIVND (reference sequence). This chain's CDR3 is CASSIDLDGYTF. The CDR3 DNA is TGTGCCAGTAGTATAGATCTAGATGGCTACACCTTC.

This sequence joins TRBV19 and TRBJ1-5; 9 bases are a match to TRBD1. J gave up 5 bases and V 4 bases, and 6 bases lay outside the gene matches. The length of the CDR3 is 15 residues. Germline CDR1 and CDR2: LNHDA and SQIVND (reference sequence). The CDR3 region has the DNA TGTGCCAGTAGTACTAGGGACAGGGATTATCAGCCCCAGCATTTT. Residues: CASSTRDRDYQPQHF.

This clone was counted once. The V and J genes are TRBV29-1 and TRBJ2-2; 8 bases line up with TRBD1. This CDR3 is 15 amino acids long. Germline lookup yields CDR1 SQVTM and CDR2 ANQGSEA. V was pared by 4 bases and J by 0 bases, with 4 bases of the junction left unmatched. CDR3 DNA sequence: TGCAGCGTTGCCGTGGGACAGGCGAACACCGGGGAGCTGTTTTTT. Its translation is CSVAVGQANTGELFF.

The J gene is TRBJ2-7, the V gene TRBV18; D is possibly TRBD1 (5 bases). Germline values: CDR1 KGHSH, CDR2 LQKENI. The CDR3 loop spans 15 amino acids. The V end lost 2 bases, the J end lost 0 bases, and 11 bases lay between the germline ends. The CDR3 DNA is TGTGCCAGCTCACCATTTCAAGGGGCCTCCTACGAGCAGTACTTC. Translated, it gives CASSPFQGASYEQYF. Full variable domain (outside the CDR3, taken from reference TRBV18 and TRBJ2-7): NAGVMQNPRHLVRRRGQEARLRCSPMKGHSHVYWYRQLPEEGLKFMVYLQKENIIDESGMPKERFSAEFPKEGPSILRIQQVVRGDSAAYFCASSPFQGASYEQYFGPGTRLTVT.

The chain couples TRBV15 to TRBJ1-1; D is possibly TRBD1 (5 bases). Germline CDR1 is LNHNV and CDR2 is YYDKDF (reference sequence). Trimming pared 0 bases from V and 1 base from J, leaving 15 bases between. There are 17 residues in the CDR3. The CDR3 region is CATSRDPTRGENTEAFF. The CDR3 nucleotides are TGTGCCACCAGCAGAGACCCCACACGGGGGGAGAACACTGAAGCTTTCTTT.

The rearrangement links TRBV19 to TRBJ1-4; TRBD1 agrees at 8 bases. The CDR3 totals 15 residues. Germline V lookup: CDR1 LNHDA, CDR2 SQIVND (reference sequence). Trimming removed 5 bases from V and 3 bases from J; junction bases left unmatched: 5. Here the CDR3 reads CASSPGTGANEKLFF. The CDR3 nucleotides read TGTGCCAGTAGTCCGGGGACAGGCGCTAATGAAAAACTGTTTTTT.

This chain links TRBV4-2 with TRBJ1-3; D is possibly TRBD1 (5 bases). Trimming stripped 4 bases from V and 2 bases from J, with 21 bases between. Per the germline V gene, CDR1 is LGHNA and CDR2 is YNFKEQ. This CDR3 is built from 18 residues. The CDR3 region is CASSRAGHSLGPGNTIYF. CDR3 DNA sequence: TGTGCCAGCAGCCGGGCAGGGCACTCATTGGGACCTGGAAACACCATATATTTT.

The genes are TRBV11-2 and TRBJ2-1; no clear D. CDR1 and CDR2 (germline): SGHAT, FQNNGV. This CDR3 is 15 amino acids long. Between the trimmed V and J ends, which lost 0 bases and 4 bases, there was a span of 10 bases. The DNA of the CDR3 is TGTGCCAGCAGCTTAGAGACTCGTGGGTACAATGAGCAGTTCTTC. It codes for CASSLETRGYNEQFF.

This clone has a single count. The gene calls are TRBV5-5 and TRBJ1-4, with D perhaps matching TRBD1 (6 bases). Trimming stripped 3 bases from V and 7 bases from J, with 13 bases between. Germline V gene lookup returns CDR1 SGHKS and CDR2 YYEKEE (reference sequence). This CDR3 region has 14 residues. The CDR3 bases are TGTGCCAGCAGCTCAAAACAGGGTGTTGAAAAACTGTTTTTT. Its protein product is CASSSKQGVEKLFF.

The chain employs TRBV5-1 and TRBJ2-1; 10 nucleotides line up with TRBD2. V was clipped by 1 base and J by 7 bases; unmatched bases: 5. The CDR3 spans 15 residues. CDR1 SGHRS and CDR2 YFSETQ come from the germline V gene. DNA of the CDR3: TGCGCCAGCAGCTTGACTAGCGGGACGGGGAATGAGCAGTTCTTC. This gives the protein CASSLTSGTGNEQFF.

This chain connects TRBV5-5 to TRBJ1-3; D gene unclear. Trimming shortened V by 0 bases and J by 0 bases, and 10 bases separated the two germline ends. Germline V gene sequence: CDR1 SGHKS, CDR2 YYEKEE (reference sequence). The CDR3 is 16 residues long. The CDR3 DNA sequence: TGTGCCAGCAGCTTGGAAGCAGTCTTCTCTGGAAACACCATATATTTT. Its translation: CASSLEAVFSGNTIYF.

The chain uses TRBV12-5 and TRBJ1-1; D perhaps matches TRBD1 (6 bases). The CDR3 has 13 amino acids. The germline V gene has CDR1 LGHNT and CDR2 FRNRAP. V lost 7 bases and J lost 1, with 10 bases in between. CDR3 nucleotide sequence: TGTGCTAGTGCCAGACAGGCGAACACTGAAGCTTTCTTT. Encoded protein: CASARQANTEAFF.

The chain employs TRBV15 and TRBJ2-1; no clear D gene. The CDR3 has 13 residues. CDR1 LNHNV and CDR2 YYDKDF come from the germline V gene (reference sequence). Trimming left V 6 bases short and J 5 bases short, with 11 bases between. The CDR3 reads CATRASWDNEQFF. The CDR3 DNA follows: TGTGCCACCAGGGCCTCCTGGGACAATGAGCAGTTCTTC.

This clone was detected only once. The chain has TRBV7-9 and TRBJ2-5; perhaps TRBD2 as D (6 bases). V was clipped by 5 bases and J by 5 bases, with 15 bases between them. Germline lookup yields CDR1 SEHNR and CDR2 FQNEAQ (reference sequence). This CDR3 comprises 14 residues. CDR3: CASSRGKALETQYF. The CDR3 DNA sequence: TGTGCCAGCAGCCGGGGGAAGGCCCTGGAGACCCAGTACTTC.